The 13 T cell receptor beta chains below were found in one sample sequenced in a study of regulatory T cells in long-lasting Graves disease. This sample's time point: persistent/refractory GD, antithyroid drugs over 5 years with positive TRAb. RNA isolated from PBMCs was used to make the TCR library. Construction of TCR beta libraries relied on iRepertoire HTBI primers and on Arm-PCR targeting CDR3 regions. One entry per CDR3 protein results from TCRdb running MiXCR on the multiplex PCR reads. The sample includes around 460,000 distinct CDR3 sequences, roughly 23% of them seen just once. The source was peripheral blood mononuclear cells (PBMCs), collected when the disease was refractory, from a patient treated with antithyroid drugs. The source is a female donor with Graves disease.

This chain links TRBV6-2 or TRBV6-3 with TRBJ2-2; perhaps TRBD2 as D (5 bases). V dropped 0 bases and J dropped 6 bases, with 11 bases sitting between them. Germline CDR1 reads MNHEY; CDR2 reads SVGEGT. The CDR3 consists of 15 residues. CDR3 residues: CASSYSPSNAGELFF. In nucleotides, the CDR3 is TGTGCCAGCAGTTACTCTCCTAGCAACGCCGGGGAGCTGTTTTTT.

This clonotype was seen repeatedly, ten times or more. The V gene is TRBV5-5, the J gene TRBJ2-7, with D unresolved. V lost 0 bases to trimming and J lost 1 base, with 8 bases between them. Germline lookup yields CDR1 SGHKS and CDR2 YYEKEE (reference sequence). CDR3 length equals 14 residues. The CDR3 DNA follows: TGTGCCAGCAGCTTGGCCCCAGTGTCCTACGAGCAGTACTTC. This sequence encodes CASSLAPVSYEQYF.

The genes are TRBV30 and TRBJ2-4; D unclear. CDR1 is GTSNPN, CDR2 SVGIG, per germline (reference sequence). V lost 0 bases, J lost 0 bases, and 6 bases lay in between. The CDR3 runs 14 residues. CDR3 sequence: CAWSVGAAKNIQYF. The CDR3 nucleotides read TGTGCCTGGAGTGTAGGTGCAGCCAAAAACATTCAGTACTTC. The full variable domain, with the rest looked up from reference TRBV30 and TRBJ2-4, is SQTIHQWPATLVQPVGSPLSLECTVEGTSNPNLYWYRQAAGRGLQLLFYSVGIGQISSEVPQNLSASRPQDRQFILSSKKLLLSDSGFYLCAWSVGAAKNIQYFGAGTRLSVL.

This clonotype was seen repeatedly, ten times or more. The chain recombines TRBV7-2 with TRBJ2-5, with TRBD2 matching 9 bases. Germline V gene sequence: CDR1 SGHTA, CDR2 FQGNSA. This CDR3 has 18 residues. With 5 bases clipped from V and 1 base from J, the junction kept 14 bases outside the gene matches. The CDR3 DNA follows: TGTGCCAGCAGCCGTAGTCAAGGAAGCGGGGGGACCCAAGAGACCCAGTACTTC. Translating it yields CASSRSQGSGGTQETQYF.

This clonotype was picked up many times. CDR3 sequence: CASSFGHLDEKLFF. CDR3 coding DNA: TGTGCCAGCAGTTTCGGGCACCTGGATGAAAAACTGTTTTTT. The genes are TRBV6-2 or TRBV6-3 and TRBJ1-4; D is undetermined. V gave up 4 bases and J gave up 6 bases, with 12 bases separating them. CDR1 is MNHEY, CDR2 SVGEGT, per germline. CDR3 length equals 14 residues.

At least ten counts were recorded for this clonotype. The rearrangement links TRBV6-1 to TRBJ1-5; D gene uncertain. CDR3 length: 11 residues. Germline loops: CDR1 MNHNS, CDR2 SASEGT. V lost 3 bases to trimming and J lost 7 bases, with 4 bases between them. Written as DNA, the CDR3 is TGTGCCAGCAGTGAGCAACAGCCCCAGCATTTT. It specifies CASSEQQPQHF.

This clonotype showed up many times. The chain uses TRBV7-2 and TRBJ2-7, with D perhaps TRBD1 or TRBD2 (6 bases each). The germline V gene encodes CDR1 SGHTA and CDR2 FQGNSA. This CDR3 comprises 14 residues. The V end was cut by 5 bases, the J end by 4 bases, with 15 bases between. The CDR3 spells CASSQRTGAYEQYF. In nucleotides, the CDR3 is TGTGCCAGCAGCCAGAGGACGGGGGCGTACGAGCAGTACTTC. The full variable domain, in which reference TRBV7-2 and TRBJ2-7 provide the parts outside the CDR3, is GAGVSQSPSNKVTEKGKDVELRCDPISGHTALYWYRQSLGQGLEFLIYFQGNSAPDKSGLPSDRFSAERTGGSVSTLTIQRTQQEDSAVYLCASSQRTGAYEQYFGPGTRLTVT.

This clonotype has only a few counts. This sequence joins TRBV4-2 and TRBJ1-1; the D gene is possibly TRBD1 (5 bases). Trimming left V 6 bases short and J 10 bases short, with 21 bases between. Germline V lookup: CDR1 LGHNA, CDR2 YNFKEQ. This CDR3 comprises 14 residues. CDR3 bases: TGTGCCAGCAGGTTAGGGACGGTGGAGTTTACAGCTTTCTTT. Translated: CASRLGTVEFTAFF.

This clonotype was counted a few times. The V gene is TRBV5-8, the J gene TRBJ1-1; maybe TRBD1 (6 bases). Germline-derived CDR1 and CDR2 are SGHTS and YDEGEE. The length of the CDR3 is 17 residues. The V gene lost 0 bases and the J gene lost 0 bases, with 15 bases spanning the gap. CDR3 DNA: TGTGCCAGCAGCTTGGATGCGGGGGGCAACCTGAACACTGAAGCTTTCTTT. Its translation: CASSLDAGGNLNTEAFF.

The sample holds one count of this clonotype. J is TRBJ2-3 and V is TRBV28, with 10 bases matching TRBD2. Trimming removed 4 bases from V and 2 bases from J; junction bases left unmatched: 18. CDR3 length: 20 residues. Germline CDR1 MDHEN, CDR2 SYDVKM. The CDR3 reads CASSSLALITSGTFTDTQYF. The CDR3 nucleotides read TGTGCCAGCAGTTCCCTTGCCCTCATCACTAGCGGGACCTTCACAGATACGCAGTATTTT.

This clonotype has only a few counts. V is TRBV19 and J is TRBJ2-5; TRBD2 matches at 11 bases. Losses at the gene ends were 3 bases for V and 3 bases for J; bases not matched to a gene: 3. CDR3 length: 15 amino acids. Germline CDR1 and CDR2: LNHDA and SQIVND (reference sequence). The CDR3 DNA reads TGTGCCAGTAGTATTGTAGCGGGGGGGGAAGAGACCCAGTACTTC. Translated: CASSIVAGGEETQYF.

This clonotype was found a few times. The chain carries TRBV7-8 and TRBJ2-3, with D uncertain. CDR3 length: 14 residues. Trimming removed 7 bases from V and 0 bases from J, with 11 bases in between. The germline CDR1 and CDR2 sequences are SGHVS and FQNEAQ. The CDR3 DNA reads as TGTGCCAGCACCGGTCTAGGGAGCACAGATACGCAGTATTTT. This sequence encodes CASTGLGSTDTQYF.

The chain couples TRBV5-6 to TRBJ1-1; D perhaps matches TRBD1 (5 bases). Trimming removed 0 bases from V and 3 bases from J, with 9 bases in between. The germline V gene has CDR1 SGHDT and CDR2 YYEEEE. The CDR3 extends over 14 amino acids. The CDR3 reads CASSLAATDTEAFF. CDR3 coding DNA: TGTGCCAGCAGCTTGGCCGCGACAGACACTGAAGCTTTCTTT. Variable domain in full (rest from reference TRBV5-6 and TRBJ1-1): DAGVTQSPTHLIKTRGQQVTLRCSPKSGHDTVSWYQQALGQGPQFIFQYYEEEERQRGNFPDRFSGHQFPNYSSELNVNALLLGDSALYLCASSLAATDTEAFFGQGTRLTVV.